This TCR beta chain was sequenced during a study of shared clonotypes between healthy human individuals. Findings and caveats of the study: Tissue TCR repertoires likely differ from these blood-only repertoires. Depth of sequencing was expected to influence donor clonotype sharing.

Of note for this clone: Its antigen is unknown.

The V end lost 0 bases, the J end lost 3 bases, and 9 bases lay between the germline ends. Germline-derived CDR1 and CDR2 are LGHNA and YSLEER. CDR3 size: 14 residues. Researchers divided each subset's genomic DNA evenly across several immunoSEQ plates. Data came from immunoSEQ multiplex PCR; TCRdb stores just in-frame clones and leaves some out. The table records about half a million clones, around 79% of them present only once. The chain is built from TRBV4-3 and TRBJ2-7, with D tentatively TRBD2 (6 bases). Sequences were obtained from PBMCs. The TCR comes from a woman in her forties in good health. Some clones in this sample may be carry-over from other donors' samples. The CDR3 DNA follows: TGCGCCAGCAGCCAAGAGGACGGGGGCTACGAGCAGTACTTC. Translated: CASSQEDGGYEQYF.